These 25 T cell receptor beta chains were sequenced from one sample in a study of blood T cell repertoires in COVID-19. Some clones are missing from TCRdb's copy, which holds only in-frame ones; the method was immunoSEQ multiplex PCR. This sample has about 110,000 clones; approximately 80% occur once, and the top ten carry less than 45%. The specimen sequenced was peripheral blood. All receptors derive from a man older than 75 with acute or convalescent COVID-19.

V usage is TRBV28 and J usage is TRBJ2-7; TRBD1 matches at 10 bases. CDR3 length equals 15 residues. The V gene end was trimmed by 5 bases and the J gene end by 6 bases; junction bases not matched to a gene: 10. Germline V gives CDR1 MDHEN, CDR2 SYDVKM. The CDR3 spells CASSAPGQGPGEQYF. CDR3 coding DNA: TGTGCCAGCAGTGCCCCGGGACAGGGGCCTGGCGAGCAGTACTTC.

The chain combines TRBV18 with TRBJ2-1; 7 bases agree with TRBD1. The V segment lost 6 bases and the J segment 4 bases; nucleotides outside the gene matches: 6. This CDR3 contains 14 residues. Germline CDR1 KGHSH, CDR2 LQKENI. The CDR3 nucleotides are TGTGCCAGCTCCTACAGGGGCGTTTACAATGAGCAGTTCTTC. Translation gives CASSYRGVYNEQFF.

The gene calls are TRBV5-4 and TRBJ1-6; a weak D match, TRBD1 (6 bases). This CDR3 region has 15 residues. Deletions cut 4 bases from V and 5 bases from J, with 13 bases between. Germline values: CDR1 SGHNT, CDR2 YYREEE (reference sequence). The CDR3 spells CASSHGTSHNSPLHF. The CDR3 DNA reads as TGTGCCAGCAGCCATGGGACATCACATAATTCACCCCTCCACTTT.

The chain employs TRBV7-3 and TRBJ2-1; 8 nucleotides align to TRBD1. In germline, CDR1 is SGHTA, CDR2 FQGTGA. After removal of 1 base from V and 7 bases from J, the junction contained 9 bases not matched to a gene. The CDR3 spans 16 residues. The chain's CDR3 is CASSLIPGQGINEQFF. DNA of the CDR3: TGTGCCAGCAGCTTAATCCCCGGACAGGGAATAAATGAGCAGTTCTTC.

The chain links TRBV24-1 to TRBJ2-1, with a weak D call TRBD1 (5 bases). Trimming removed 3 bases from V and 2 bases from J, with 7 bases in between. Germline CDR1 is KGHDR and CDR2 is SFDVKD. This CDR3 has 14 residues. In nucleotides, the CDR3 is TGTGCCACCAGTGATCAGGGTCCCTACAATGAGCAGTTCTTC. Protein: CATSDQGPYNEQFF.

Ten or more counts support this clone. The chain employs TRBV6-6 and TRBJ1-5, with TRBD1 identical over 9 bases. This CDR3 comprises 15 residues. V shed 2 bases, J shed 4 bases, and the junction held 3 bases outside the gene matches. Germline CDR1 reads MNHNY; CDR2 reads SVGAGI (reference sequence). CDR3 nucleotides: TGTGCCAGCAGTTACAACAGGGGGCAGAATCAGCCCCAGCATTTT. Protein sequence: CASSYNRGQNQPQHF.

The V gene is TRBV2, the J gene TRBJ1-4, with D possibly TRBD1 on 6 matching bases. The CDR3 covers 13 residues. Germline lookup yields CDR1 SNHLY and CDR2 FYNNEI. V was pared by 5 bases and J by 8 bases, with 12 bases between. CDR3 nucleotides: TGTGCCAGCAGTCCATACAGGGCAGAAAAACTGTTTTTT. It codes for CASSPYRAEKLFF.

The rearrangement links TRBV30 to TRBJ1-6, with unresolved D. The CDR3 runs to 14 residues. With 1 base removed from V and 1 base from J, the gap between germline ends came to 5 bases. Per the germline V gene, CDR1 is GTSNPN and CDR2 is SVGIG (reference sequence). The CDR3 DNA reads TGTGCCTGGAGTGACAGATCCTATAATTCACCCCTCCACTTT. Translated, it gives CAWSDRSYNSPLHF.

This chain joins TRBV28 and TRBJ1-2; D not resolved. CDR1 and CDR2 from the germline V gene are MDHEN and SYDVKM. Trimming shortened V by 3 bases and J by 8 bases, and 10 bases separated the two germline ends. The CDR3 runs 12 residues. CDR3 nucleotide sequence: TGTGCCAGCAGTTTGAGTATTCCCGGCTACACCTTC. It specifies CASSLSIPGYTF.

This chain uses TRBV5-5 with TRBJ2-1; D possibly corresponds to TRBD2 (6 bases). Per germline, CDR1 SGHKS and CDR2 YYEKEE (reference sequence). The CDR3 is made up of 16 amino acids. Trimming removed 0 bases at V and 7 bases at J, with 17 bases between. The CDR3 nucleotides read TGTGCCAGCAGCTTGGAACGGGAGAGGGTCCGGAATGAGCAGTTCTTC. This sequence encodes CASSLERERVRNEQFF.

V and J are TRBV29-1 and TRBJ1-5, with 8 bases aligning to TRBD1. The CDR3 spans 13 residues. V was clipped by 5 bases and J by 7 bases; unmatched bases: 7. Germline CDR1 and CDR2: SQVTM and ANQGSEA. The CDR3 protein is CSVSTGAGQPQHF. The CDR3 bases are TGCAGCGTTTCGACAGGGGCGGGACAGCCCCAGCATTTT.

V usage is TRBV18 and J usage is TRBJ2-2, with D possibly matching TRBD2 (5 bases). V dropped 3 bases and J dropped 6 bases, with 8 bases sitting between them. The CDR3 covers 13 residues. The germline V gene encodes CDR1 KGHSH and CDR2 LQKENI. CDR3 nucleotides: TGTGCCAGCTCACCTGGAGCGGCCGGGGAGCTGTTTTTT. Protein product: CASSPGAAGELFF. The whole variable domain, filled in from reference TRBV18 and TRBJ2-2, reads NAGVMQNPRHLVRRRGQEARLRCSPMKGHSHVYWYRQLPEEGLKFMVYLQKENIIDESGMPKERFSAEFPKEGPSILRIQQVVRGDSAAYFCASSPGAAGELFFGEGSRLTVL.

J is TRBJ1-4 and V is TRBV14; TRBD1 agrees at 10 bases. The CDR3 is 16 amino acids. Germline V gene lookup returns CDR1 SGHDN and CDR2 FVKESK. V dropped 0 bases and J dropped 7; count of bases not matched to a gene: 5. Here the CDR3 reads CASSQDRGTGVEKLFF. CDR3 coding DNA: TGTGCCAGCAGCCAAGATCGAGGGACAGGGGTTGAAAAACTGTTTTTT.

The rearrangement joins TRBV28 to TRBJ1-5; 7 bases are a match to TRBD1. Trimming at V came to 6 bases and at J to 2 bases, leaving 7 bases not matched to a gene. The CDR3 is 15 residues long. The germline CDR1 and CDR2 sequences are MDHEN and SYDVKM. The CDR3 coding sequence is TGTGCCAGCAGCCGCCCCCAGGGGGGCAATCAGCCCCAGCATTTT. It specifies CASSRPQGGNQPQHF.

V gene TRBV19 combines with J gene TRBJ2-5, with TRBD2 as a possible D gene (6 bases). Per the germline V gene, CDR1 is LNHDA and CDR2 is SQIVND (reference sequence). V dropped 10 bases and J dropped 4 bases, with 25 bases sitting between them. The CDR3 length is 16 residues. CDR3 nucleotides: TGTGCCACCGCGCTGGGGCGGGCGGTCGGGGGAGAGACCCAGTACTTC. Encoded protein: CATALGRAVGGETQYF.

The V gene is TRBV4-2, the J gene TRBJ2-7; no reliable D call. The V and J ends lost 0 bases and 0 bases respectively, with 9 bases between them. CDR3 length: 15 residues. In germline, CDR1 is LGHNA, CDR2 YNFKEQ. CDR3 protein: CASSQDGQSSYEQYF. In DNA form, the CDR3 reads TGTGCCAGCAGCCAAGATGGGCAAAGCTCCTACGAGCAGTACTTC.

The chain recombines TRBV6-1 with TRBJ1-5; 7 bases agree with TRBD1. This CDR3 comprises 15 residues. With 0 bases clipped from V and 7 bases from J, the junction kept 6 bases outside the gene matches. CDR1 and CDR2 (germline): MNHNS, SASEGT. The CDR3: CASSEAGGGYQPQHF. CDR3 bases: TGTGCCAGCAGTGAAGCAGGAGGGGGCTACCAGCCCCAGCATTTT.

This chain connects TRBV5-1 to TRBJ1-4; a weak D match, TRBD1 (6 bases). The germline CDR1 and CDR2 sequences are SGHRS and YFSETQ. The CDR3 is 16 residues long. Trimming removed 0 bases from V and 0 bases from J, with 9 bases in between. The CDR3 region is CASSLVGQTTNEKLFF. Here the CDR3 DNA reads TGCGCCAGCAGCTTGGTTGGACAGACAACTAATGAAAAACTGTTTTTT.

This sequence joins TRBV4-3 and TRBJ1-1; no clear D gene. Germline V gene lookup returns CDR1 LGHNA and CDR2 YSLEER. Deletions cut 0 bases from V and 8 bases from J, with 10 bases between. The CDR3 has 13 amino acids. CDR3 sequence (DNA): TGCGCCAGCAGCCAAGATTTGGCGGAAGAAGCTTTCTTT. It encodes CASSQDLAEEAFF.

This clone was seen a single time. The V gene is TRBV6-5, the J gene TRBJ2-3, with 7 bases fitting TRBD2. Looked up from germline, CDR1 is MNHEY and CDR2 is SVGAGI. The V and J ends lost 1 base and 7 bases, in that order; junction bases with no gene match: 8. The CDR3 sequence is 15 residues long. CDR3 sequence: CASSYFESGTNTQYF. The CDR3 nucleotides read TGTGCCAGCAGTTACTTTGAGTCAGGGACTAATACGCAGTATTTT.

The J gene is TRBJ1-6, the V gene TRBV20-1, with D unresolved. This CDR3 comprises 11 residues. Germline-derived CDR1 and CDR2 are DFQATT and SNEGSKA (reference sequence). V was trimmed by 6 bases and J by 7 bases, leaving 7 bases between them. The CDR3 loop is CSALLNSPLHF. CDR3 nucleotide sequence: TGCAGTGCCCTCCTCAATTCACCCCTCCACTTT.

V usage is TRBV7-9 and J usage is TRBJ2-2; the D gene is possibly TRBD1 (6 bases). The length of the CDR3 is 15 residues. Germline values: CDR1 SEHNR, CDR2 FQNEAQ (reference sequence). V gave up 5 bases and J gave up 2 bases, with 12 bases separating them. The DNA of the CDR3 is TGTGCCAGCAGCCCCGGACAGATAAACACCGGGGAGCTGTTTTTT. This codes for CASSPGQINTGELFF.

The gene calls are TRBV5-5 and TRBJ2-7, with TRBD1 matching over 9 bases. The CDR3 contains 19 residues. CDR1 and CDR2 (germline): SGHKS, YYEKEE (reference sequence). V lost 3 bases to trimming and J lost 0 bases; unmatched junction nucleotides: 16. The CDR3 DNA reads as TGTGCCAGCAGCTCGCTTGGTAGGACAGGGGCAAGAAACTCCTACGAGCAGTACTTC. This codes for CASSSLGRTGARNSYEQYF.

CDR3 nucleotides: TGTGCCAGCAGTGAAGATAAGGACTACACAGATACGCAGTATTTT. Amino acid sequence: CASSEDKDYTDTQYF. This chain joins TRBV6-1 and TRBJ2-3; maybe TRBD2 (6 bases). V lost 1 base, J lost 2 bases, and 10 bases lay in between. Germline loops: CDR1 MNHNS, CDR2 SASEGT. The CDR3 consists of 15 residues.

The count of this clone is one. CDR3 nucleotide sequence: TGCGCCAGCGCCCAAACCGGGACACTATCCTACGAGCAGTACTTC. Translation gives CASAQTGTLSYEQYF. This sequence joins TRBV10-2 and TRBJ2-7; possible D gene TRBD1, 6 bases. The germline V gene encodes CDR1 WSHSY and CDR2 SAAADI. V lost 8 bases and J 1 base, leaving 18 bases between the germline ends. There are 15 residues in the CDR3.